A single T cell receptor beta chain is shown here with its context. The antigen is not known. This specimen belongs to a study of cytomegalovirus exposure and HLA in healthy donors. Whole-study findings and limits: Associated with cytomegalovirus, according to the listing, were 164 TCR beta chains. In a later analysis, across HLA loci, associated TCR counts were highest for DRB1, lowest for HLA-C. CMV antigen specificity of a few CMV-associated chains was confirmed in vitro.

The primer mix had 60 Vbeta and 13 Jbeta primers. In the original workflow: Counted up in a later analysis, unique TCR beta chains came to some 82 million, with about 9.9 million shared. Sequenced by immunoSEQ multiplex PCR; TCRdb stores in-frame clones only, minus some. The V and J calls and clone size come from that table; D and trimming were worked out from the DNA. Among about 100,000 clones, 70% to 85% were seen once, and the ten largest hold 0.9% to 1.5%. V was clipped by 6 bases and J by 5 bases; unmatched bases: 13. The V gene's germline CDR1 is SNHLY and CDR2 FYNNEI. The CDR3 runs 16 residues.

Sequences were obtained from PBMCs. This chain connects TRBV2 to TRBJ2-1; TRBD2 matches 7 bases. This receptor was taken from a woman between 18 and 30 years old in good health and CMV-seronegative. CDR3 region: CASRGYWSSGDNEQFF. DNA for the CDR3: TGTGCCAGCAGAGGTTATTGGTCTAGCGGTGACAATGAGCAGTTCTTC.